This note documents a single T cell receptor (beta chain) sequence. As yet, its antigen is unknown. The data derive from a study of T cell responses to AZD1222 COVID-19 vaccine. Study-wide results and caveats: Reportedly, close to half of spike-specific TCRs are directed against unmutated variant regions. Donors skewed white British and female; clonal diversity was possibly underestimated. Repertoire sampling happened only post peak T cell response.

The length of the CDR3 is 14 residues. Per germline, CDR1 SGHNT and CDR2 YENEEA. Trimming at V came to 6 bases and at J to 2 bases, leaving 2 bases not matched to a gene. Profiled with immunoSEQ multiplex PCR; TCRdb holds only in-frame clones, not every one. The data show 100,000 to 150,000 clones, with approximately 90% seen just once and approximately 7.6% held by the top ten. The starting material was peripheral blood, obtained on day 0 of AZD1222 vaccination. The rearrangement uses TRBV11-3 and TRBJ2-1; 9 positions match TRBD2. The receptor's source is an adult in good health. The CDR3 protein is CASSSGSTYNEQFF. The DNA of the CDR3 is TGTGCCAGCAGTAGCGGGAGTACCTACAATGAGCAGTTCTTC.